The clone carrying this T cell receptor beta chain was seen only a few times. The antigen remains unidentified. TCRdb reprocessed the 5' RACE reads with MiXCR, giving one entry per CDR3 protein. This sample carries hundreds of thousands of distinct CDR3 sequences, around 17% of them seen once, and the ten largest clones take about 44%. The data were taken from a study of CD8 T cells in ankylosing spondylitis. The study, taken as a whole, reports: Characteristic of ankylosing spondylitis blood, it appeared, was a TCR beta motif comprising roughly 8 highly homologous variants. Clones linked to the disease showed a CD8+ phenotype. They occurred at relatively low frequencies in peripheral blood.

This clonotype originated in a male donor with ankylosing spondylitis. The sequenced sample was blood, either unsorted or a sorted T cell fraction (not recorded which).

The CDR3 loop is CASSQVPGGGASNTGELFF. CDR3 in DNA: TGTGCCAGCAGCCAAGTCCCTGGAGGGGGGGCCTCAAACACCGGGGAGCTGTTTTTT. V gene TRBV3-1 combines with J gene TRBJ2-2; D might be TRBD2 (7 bases). V was cut by 1 base and J by 2 bases, with 20 bases left in between. The CDR3 length is 19 residues. Germline-derived CDR1 and CDR2 are LGHDT and YNNKEL (reference sequence).